This entry describes one T cell receptor beta chain. Sequenced by immunoSEQ multiplex PCR; TCRdb stores in-frame clones only, minus some. The sample holds tens of thousands of clones, roughly 87% seen once. The data were obtained in a study of blood T cell repertoires in COVID-19. Germline V CDR1 and CDR2: SGHAT, FQNNGV. CDR3 length equals 17 residues. With 5 bases removed from V and 0 bases from J, the gap between germline ends came to 17 bases. This clonotype was sampled from a human donor in a cohort sampled during active COVID-19. The V gene is TRBV11-2, the J gene TRBJ1-3; D gene unclear. The sequenced material came from peripheral blood. The DNA of the CDR3 is TGTGCCAGCAGCCTGCTGGCCACCGTACCCTCTGGAAACACCATATATTTT. Translated, it gives CASSLLATVPSGNTIYF. Variable domain in full (rest from reference TRBV11-2 and TRBJ1-3): EAGVAQSPRYKIIEKRQSVAFWCNPISGHATLYWYQQILGQGPKLLIQFQNNGVVDDSQLPKDRFSAERLKGVDSTLKIQPAKLEDSAVYLCASSLLATVPSGNTIYFGEGSWLTVV.